The present TCR beta chain was sequenced within a study of blood T cell repertoires in COVID-19. On the study more broadly: The analysed material was cDNA or gDNA that came from T cells, B-cell-depleted T cells, or PBMCs.

Seattle researchers signed up patients amid active infection and tracked them longitudinally. Per the study methods: Amplification from reference gene primers served as the basis for estimated nucleated cell counts. Assay: immunoSEQ multiplex PCR; the TCRdb copy retains only in-frame clones and omits some. Clone size and the V and J calls come from that table; the DNA yielded D and trimming. The sample lists about 70,000 clones, about 83% occurring once. Germline CDR1 reads LGHNA; CDR2 reads YSLEER. The CDR3 has 15 amino acids. Trimming removed 1 base at V and 3 bases at J, with 10 bases between. The sample was peripheral blood. The rearrangement joins TRBV4-3 to TRBJ2-1, with D perhaps TRBD2 (6 bases). The sequence came from a young man with COVID-19, enrolled during active disease. CDR3 DNA: TGCGCCAGCAGCCAAGGGCGGGACCACTACAATGAGCAGTTCTTC. This sequence encodes CASSQGRDHYNEQFF.